This TCR beta chain stems from a study of cytomegalovirus exposure and HLA in healthy donors. The PCR ran on 60 Vbeta and 13 Jbeta primers. Assay: immunoSEQ multiplex PCR; the TCRdb copy retains only in-frame clones and omits some. The table records around 67,000 clones, roughly two thirds of them present only once. Looked up from germline, CDR1 is SEHNR and CDR2 is FQNEAQ (reference sequence). V was pared by 6 bases and J by 1 base, with 18 bases between. The CDR3 covers 16 residues. What was sequenced was PBMCs. The chain combines TRBV7-9 with TRBJ1-1, with D maybe TRBD1 (5 bases). The receptor's source is a woman in her 50s in good health and CMV-seronegative. CDR3: CASRTVGAGTNTEAFF. CDR3 bases: TGTGCCAGCAGAACTGTAGGAGCGGGGACGAACACTGAAGCTTTCTTT. The full variable domain, its missing parts supplied by reference TRBV7-9 and TRBJ1-1, is DTGVSQNPRHKITKRGQNVTFRCDPISEHNRLYWYRQTLGQGPEFLTYFQNEAQLEKSRLLSDRFSAERPKGSFSTLEIQRTEQGDSAMYLCASRTVGAGTNTEAFFGQGTRLTVV.